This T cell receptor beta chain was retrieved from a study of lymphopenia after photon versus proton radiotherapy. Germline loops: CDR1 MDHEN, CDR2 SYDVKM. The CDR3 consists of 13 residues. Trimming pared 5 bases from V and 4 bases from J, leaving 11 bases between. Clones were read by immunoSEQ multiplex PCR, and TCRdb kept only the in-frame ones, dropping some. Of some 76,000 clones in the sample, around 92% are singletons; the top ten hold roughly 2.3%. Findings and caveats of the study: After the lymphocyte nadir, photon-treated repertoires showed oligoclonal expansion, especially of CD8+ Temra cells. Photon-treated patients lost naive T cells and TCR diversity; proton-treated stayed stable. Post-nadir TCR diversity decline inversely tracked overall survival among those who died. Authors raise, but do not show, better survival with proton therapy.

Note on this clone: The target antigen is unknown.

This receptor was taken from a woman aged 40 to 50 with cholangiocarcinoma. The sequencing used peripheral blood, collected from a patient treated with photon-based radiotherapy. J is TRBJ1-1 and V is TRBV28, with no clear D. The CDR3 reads CASSPQEATEAFF. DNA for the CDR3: TGTGCCAGCAGTCCTCAGGAGGCCACTGAAGCTTTCTTT.